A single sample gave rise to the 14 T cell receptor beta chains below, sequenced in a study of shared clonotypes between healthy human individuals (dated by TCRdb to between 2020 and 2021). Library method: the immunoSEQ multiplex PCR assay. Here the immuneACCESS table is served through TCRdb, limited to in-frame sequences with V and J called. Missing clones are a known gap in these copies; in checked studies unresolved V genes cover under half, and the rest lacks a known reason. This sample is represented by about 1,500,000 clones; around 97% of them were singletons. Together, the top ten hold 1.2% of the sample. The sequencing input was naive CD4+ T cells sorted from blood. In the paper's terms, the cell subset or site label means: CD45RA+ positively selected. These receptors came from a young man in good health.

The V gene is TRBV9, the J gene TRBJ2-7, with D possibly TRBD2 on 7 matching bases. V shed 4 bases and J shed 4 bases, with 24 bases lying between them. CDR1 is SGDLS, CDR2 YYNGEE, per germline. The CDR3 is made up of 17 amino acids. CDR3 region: CASSPRGGGDRLYEQYF. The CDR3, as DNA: TGTGCCAGCAGCCCACGAGGGGGGGGTGACAGACTTTACGAGCAGTACTTC.

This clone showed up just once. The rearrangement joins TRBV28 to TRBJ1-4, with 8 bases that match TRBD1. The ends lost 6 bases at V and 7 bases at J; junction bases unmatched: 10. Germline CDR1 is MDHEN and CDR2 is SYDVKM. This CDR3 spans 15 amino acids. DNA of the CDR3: TGTGCCAGCAGCCCAGGGGACAGGCTAGGTGAAAAACTGTTTTTT. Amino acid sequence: CASSPGDRLGEKLFF.

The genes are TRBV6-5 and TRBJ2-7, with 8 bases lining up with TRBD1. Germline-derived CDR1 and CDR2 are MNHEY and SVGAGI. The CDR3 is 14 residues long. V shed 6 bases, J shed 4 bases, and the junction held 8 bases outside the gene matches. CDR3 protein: CASRNRQGRYEQYF. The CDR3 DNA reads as TGTGCCAGCAGGAACCGACAGGGGAGGTACGAGCAGTACTTC.

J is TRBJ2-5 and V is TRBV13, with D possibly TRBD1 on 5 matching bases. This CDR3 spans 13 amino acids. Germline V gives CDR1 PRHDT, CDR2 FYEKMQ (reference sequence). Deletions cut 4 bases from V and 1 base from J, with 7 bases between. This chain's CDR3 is CASSSDIQETQYF. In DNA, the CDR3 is TGTGCCAGCAGCTCGGACATCCAAGAGACCCAGTACTTC.

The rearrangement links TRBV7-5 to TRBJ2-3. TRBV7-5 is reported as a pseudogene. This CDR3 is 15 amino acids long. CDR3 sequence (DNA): TGTGTCAGAAGCCGGACTCCGGAGGGGGGAGATACGCAGTATTTT. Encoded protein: CVRSRTPEGGDTQYF.

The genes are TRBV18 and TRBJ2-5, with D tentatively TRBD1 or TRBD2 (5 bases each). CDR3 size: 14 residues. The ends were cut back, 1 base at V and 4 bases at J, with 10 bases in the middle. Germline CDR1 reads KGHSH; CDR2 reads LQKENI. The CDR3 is CASSPRGIGETQYF. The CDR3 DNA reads TGTGCCAGCTCACCACGGGGGATTGGAGAGACCCAGTACTTC.

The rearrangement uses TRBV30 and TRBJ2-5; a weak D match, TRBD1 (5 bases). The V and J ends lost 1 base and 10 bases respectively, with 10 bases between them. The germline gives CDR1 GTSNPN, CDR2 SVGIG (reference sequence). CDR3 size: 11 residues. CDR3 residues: CAWSGAGHQYF. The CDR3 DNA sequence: TGTGCCTGGAGTGGAGCCGGACACCAGTACTTC.

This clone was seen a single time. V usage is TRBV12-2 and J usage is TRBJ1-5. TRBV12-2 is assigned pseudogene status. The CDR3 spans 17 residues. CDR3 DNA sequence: TGTGCAAGTCGCTTAGCGCTAATTGGACGGATCAATCAGCCCCAGCATTTT. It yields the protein CASRLALIGRINQPQHF.

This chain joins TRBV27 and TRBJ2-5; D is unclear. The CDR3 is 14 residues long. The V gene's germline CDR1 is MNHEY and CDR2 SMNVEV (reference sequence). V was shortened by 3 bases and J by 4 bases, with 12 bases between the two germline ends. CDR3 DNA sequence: TGTGCCAGCAGTTTCTCCGGCTACGGAGAGACCCAGTACTTC. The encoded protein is CASSFSGYGETQYF.

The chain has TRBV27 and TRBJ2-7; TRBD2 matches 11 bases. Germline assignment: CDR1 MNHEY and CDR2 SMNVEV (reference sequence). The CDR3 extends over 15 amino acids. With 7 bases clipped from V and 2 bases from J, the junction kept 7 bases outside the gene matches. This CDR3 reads CASKNRLAGTYEQYF. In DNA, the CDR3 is TGTGCCAGCAAGAACAGACTAGCGGGAACCTACGAGCAGTACTTC.

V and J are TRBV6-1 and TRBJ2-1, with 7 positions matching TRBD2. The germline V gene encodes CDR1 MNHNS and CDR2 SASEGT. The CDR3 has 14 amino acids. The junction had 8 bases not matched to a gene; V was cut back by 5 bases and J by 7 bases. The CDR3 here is CASSSQRGGNEQFF. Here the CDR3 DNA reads TGTGCCAGCAGTTCTCAGCGGGGAGGGAATGAGCAGTTCTTC.

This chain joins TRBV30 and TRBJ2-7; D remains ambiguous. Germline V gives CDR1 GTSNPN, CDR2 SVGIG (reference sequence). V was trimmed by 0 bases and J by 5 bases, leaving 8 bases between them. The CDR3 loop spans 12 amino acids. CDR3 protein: CAWSVSLHEQYF. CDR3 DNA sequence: TGTGCCTGGAGTGTGAGTTTGCACGAGCAGTACTTC.

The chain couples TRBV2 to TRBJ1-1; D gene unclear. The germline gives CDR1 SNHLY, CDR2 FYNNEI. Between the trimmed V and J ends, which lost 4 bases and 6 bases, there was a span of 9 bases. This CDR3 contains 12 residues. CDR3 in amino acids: CASSVFRAEAFF. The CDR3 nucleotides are TGTGCCAGCAGTGTTTTTCGGGCTGAAGCTTTCTTT.

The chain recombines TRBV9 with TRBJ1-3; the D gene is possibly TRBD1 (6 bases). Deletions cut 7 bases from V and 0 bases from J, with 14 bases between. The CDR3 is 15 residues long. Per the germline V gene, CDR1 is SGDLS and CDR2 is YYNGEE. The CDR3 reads CASGEGGPSGNTIYF. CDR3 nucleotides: TGTGCCAGCGGGGAGGGGGGCCCCTCTGGAAACACCATATATTTT.